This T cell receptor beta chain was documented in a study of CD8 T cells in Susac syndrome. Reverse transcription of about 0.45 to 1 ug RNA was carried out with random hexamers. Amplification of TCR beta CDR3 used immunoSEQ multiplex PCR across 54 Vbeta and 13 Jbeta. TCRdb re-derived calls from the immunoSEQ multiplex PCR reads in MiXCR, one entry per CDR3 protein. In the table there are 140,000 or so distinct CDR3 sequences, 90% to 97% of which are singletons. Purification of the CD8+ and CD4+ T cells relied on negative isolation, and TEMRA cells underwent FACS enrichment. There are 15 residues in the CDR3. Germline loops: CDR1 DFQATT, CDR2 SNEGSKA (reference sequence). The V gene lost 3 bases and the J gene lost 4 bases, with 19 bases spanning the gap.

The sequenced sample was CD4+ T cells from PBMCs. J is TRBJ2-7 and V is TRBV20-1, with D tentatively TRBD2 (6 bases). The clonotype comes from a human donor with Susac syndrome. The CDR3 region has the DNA TGCAGTGCTAGTTTTGGAGCGGGTGGGCGGTACGAGCAGTACTTC. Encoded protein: CSASFGAGGRYEQYF.